This TCR beta chain stems from a study of T-cell memory formation after mild COVID-19. TCRdb re-called the 5' RACE reads with MiXCR, one entry per CDR3 protein. Here the sample spans some 330,000 distinct CDR3 sequences, under 25% being singletons. This clonotype was detected only a few times. Sequencing input: PBMCs or a T cell subset sorted from them (not recorded which). This TCR was recovered from an adult woman who had mild COVID-19 (a few samples of this study predate the infection). Cell type and time point are not known.

The CDR3 loop is CATSETGTGVYEQYF. The CDR3 region has the DNA TGTGCCACCAGTGAGACCGGGACAGGGGTCTACGAGCAGTACTTC. V is TRBV24-1 and J is TRBJ2-7; 10 nucleotides align to TRBD1. The junction had 5 bases not matched to a gene; V was cut back by 4 bases and J by 3 bases. Germline V lookup: CDR1 KGHDR, CDR2 SFDVKD. CDR3 length equals 15 residues.